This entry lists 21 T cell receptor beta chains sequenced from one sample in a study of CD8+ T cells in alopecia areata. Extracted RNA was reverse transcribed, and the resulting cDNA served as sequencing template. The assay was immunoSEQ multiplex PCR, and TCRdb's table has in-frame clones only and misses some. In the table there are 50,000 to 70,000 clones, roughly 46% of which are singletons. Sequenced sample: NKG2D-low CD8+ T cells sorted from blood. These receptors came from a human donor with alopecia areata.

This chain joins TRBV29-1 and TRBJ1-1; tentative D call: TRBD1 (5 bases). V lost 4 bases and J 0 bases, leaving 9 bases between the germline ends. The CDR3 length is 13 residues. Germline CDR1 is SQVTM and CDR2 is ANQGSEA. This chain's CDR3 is CSVAGSMNTEAFF. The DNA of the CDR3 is TGCAGCGTTGCAGGGTCTATGAACACTGAAGCTTTCTTT. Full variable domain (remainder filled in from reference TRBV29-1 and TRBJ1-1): SAVISQKPSRDICQRGTSLTIQCQVDSQVTMMFWYRQQPGQSLTLIATANQGSEATYESGFVIDKFPISRPNLTFSTLTVSNMSPEDSSIYLCSVAGSMNTEAFFGQGTRLTVV.

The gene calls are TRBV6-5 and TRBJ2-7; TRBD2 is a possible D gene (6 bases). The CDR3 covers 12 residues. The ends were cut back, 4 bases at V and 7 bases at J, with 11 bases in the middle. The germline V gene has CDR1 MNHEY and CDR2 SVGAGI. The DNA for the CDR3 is TGTGCCAGCAGTTTTAGTCGGGGGGAGCAGTACTTC. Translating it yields CASSFSRGEQYF.

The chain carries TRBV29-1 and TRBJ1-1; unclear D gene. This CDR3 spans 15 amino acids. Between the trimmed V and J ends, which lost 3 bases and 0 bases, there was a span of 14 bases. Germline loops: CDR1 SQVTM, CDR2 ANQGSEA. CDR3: CSVDFPRTMNTEAFF. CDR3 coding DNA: TGCAGCGTTGACTTCCCCCGGACGATGAACACTGAAGCTTTCTTT.

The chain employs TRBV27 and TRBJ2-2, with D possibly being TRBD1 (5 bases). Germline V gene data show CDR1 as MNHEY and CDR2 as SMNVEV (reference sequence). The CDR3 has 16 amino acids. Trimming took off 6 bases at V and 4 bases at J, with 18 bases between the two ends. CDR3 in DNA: TGTGCCAGCAGAGGGTTCATTCAGGGTGTCACCGGGGAGCTGTTTTTT. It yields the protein CASRGFIQGVTGELFF.

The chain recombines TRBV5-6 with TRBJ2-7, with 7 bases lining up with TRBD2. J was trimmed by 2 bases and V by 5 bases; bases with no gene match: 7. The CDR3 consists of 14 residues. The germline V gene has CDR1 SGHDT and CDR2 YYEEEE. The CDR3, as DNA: TGTGCCAGCAGAGGAAGGGAGGGTACCTACGAGCAGTACTTC. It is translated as CASRGREGTYEQYF.

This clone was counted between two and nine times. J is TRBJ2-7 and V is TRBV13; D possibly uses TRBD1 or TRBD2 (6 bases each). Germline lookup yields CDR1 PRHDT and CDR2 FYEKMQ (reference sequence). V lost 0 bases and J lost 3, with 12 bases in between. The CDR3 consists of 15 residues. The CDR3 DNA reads TGTGCCAGCAGCTTAGGTAGGGGGGTGAACTACGAGCAGTACTTC. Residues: CASSLGRGVNYEQYF.

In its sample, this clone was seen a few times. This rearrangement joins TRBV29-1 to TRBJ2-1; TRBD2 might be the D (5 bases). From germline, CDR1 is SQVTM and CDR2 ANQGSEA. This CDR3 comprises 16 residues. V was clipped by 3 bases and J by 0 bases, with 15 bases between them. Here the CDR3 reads CSVDSLEGSSYNEQFF. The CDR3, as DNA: TGCAGCGTTGATTCTTTGGAAGGGAGCTCCTACAATGAGCAGTTCTTC.

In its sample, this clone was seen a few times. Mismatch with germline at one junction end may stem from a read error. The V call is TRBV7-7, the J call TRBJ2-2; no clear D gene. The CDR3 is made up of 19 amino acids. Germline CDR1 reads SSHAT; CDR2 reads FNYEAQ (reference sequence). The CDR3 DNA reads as TGTGCTAGCAGCTTAGCCCCACCTGGAGCACTGACGAACACCGGGGAGCTGTTTTTT. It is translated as CASSLAPPGALTNTGELFF.

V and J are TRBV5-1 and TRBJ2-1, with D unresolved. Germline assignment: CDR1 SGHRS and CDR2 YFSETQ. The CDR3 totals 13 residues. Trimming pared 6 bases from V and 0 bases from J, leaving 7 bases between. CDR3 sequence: CASIGGSYNEQFF. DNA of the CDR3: TGCGCCAGCATAGGCGGCTCCTACAATGAGCAGTTCTTC.

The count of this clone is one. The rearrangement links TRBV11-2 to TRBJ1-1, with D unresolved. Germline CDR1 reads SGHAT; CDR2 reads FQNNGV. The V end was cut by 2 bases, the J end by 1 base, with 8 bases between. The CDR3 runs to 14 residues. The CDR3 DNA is TGTGCCAGCAGCTTATGGGCGGGGAACACTGAAGCTTTCTTT. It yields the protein CASSLWAGNTEAFF. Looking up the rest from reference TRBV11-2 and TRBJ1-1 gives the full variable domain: EAGVAQSPRYKIIEKRQSVAFWCNPISGHATLYWYQQILGQGPKLLIQFQNNGVVDDSQLPKDRFSAERLKGVDSTLKIQPAKLEDSAVYLCASSLWAGNTEAFFGQGTRLTVV.

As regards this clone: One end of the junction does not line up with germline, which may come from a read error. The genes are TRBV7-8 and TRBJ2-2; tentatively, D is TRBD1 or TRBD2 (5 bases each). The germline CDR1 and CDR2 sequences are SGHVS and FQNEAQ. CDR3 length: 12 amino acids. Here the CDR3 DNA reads TGTGCCAGCAGCTTAGAGGGTGGGGGGCTGTTTTTT. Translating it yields CASSLEGGGLFF.

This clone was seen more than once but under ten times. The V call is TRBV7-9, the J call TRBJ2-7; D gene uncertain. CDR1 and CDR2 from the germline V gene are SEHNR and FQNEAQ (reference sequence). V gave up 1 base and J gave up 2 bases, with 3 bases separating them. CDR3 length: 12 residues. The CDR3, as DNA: TGTGCCAGCAGCTTAGACCCCTACGAGCAGTACTTC. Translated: CASSLDPYEQYF. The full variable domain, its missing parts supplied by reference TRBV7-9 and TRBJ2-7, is DTGVSQNPRHKITKRGQNVTFRCDPISEHNRLYWYRQTLGQGPEFLTYFQNEAQLEKSRLLSDRFSAERPKGSFSTLEIQRTEQGDSAMYLCASSLDPYEQYFGPGTRLTVT.

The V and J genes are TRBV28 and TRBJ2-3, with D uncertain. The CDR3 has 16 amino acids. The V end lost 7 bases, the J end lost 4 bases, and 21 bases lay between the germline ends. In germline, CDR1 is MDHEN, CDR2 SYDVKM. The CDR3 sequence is CASKGLVLKTADTQYF. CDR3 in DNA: TGTGCCAGCAAAGGTCTCGTCCTGAAAACGGCAGATACGCAGTATTTT.

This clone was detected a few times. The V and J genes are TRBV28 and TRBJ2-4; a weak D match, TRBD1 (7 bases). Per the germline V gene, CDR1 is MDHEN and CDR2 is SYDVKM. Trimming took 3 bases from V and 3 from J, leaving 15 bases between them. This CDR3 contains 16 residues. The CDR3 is CASSLEGARGKNIQYF. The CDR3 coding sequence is TGTGCCAGCAGTTTGGAGGGGGCACGCGGCAAAAACATTCAGTACTTC. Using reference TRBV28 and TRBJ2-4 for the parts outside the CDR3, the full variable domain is DVKVTQSSRYLVKRTGEKVFLECVQDMDHENMFWYRQDPGLGLRLIYFSYDVKMKEKGDIPEGYSVSREKKERFSLILESASTNQTSMYLCASSLEGARGKNIQYFGAGTRLSVL.

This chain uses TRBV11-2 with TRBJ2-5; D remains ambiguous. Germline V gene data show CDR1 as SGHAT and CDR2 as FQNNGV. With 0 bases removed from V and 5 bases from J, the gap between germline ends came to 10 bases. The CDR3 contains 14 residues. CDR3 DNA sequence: TGTGCCAGCAGCTTAGACTACAATAAGGAGACCCAGTACTTC. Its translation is CASSLDYNKETQYF.

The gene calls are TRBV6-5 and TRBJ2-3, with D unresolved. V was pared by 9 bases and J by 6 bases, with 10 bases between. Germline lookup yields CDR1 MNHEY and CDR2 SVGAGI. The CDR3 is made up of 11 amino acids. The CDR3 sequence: CASVLGDTQYF. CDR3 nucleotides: TGTGCCAGTGTTTTGGGCGATACGCAGTATTTT.

CDR3 DNA sequence: TGTGCCAGCAGCCAAGATCTGAGTGTCGAGCAGTACTTC. Its protein is CASSQDLSVEQYF. This sequence joins TRBV4-2 and TRBJ2-7; D call uncertain. Trimming shortened V by 0 bases and J by 6 bases, and 9 bases separated the two germline ends. Germline CDR1 reads LGHNA; CDR2 reads YNFKEQ. This CDR3 is built from 13 residues.

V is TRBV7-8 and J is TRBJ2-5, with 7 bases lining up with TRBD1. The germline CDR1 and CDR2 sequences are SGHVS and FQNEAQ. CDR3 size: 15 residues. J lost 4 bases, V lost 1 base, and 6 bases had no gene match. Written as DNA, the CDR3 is TGTGCCAGCAGCTTAGAGGTGACAGGGCGAGAGACCCAGTACTTC. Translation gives CASSLEVTGRETQYF.

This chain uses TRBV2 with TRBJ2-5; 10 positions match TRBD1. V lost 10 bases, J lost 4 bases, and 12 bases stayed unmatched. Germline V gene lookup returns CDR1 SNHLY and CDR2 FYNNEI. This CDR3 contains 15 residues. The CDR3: CANNQGQGDRETQYF. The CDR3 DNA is TGTGCCAACAACCAAGGACAGGGGGATCGAGAGACCCAGTACTTC.

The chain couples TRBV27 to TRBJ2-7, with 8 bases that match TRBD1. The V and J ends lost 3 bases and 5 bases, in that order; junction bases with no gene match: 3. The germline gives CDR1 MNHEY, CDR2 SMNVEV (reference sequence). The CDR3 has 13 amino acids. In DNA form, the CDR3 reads TGTGCCAGCAGTTTCCCAGGGGGCGACGAGCAGTACTTC. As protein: CASSFPGGDEQYF.

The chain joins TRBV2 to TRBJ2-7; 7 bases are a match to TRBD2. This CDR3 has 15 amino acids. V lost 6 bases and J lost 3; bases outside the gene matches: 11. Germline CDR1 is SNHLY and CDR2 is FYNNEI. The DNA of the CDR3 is TGTGCCAGCAGCTGGCTTGGGGGGGATGACTACGAGCAGTACTTC. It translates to CASSWLGGDDYEQYF.